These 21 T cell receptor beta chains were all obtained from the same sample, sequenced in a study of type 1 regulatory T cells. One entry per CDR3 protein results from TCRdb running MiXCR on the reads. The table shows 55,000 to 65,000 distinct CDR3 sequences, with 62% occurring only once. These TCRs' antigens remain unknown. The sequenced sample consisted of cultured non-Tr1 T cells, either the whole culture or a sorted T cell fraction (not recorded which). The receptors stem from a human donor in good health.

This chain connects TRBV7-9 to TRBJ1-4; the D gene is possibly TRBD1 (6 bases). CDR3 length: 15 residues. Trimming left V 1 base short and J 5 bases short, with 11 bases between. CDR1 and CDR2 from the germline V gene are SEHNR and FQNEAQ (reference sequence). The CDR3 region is CASSLGTAENEKLFF. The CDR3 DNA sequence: TGTGCCAGCAGCTTAGGGACAGCCGAAAATGAAAAACTGTTTTTT.

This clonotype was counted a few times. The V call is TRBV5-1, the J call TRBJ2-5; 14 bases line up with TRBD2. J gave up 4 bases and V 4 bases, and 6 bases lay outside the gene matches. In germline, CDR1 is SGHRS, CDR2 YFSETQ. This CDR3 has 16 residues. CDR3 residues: CASSTGLAGAVETQYF. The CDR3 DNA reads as TGCGCCAGCAGCACGGGACTAGCGGGAGCTGTAGAGACCCAGTACTTC.

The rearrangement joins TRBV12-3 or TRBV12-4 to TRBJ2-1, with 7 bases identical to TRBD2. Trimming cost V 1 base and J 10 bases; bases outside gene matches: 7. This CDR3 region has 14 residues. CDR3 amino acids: CASSLEAGAREQFF. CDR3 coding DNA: TGTGCCAGCAGTTTAGAGGCGGGAGCAAGGGAGCAGTTCTTC.

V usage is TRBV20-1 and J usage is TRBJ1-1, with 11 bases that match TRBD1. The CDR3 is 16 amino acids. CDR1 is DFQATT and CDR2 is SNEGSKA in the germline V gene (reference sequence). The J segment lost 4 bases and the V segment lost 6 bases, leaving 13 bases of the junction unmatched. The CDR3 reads CSASGTGGRLSTEAFF. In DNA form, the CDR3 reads TGCAGTGCGTCCGGGACAGGGGGTAGGTTGAGCACTGAAGCTTTCTTT.

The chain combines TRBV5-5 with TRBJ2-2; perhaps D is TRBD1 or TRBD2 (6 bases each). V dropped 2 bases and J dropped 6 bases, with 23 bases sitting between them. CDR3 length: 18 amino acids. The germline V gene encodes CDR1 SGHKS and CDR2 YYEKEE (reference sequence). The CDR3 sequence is CASSFLASGAGRSGELFF. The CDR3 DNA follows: TGTGCCAGCAGCTTTTTGGCTTCGGGGGCGGGTCGTTCCGGGGAGCTGTTTTTT.

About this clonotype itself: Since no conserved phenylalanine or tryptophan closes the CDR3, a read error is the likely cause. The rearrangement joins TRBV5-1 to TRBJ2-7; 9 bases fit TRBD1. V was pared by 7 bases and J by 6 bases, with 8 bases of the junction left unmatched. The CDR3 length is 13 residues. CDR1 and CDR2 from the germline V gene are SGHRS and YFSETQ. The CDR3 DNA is TGCGCCAGCTCACCAGGGGACAGGGTCGAGCAGTACTTA. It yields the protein CASSPGDRVEQYL.

The CDR3 nucleotides are TGCGCCAGCAGCTTGATCACCGGGACAGACCTCTCCTACGAGCAGTACTTC. Protein sequence: CASSLITGTDLSYEQYF. The chain employs TRBV5-1 and TRBJ2-7; 7 nucleotides align to TRBD1. Germline loops: CDR1 SGHRS, CDR2 YFSETQ. The J segment lost 0 bases and the V segment lost 1 base, leaving 10 bases of the junction unmatched. This CDR3 has 17 amino acids.

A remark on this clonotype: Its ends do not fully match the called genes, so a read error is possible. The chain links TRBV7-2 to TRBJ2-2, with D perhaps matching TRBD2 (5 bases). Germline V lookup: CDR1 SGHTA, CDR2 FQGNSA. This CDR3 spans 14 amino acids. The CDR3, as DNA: TGTGCCAGCAGCTTAAATGGAAGAAACACCGGGGAGCTGTTT. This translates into CASSLNGRNTGELF.

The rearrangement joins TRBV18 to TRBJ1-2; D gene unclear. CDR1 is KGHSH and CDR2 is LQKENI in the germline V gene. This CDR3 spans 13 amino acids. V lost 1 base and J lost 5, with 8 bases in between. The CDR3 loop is CASSPQSSYGYTF. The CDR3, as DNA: TGTGCCAGCTCACCACAGTCGTCTTATGGCTACACCTTC.

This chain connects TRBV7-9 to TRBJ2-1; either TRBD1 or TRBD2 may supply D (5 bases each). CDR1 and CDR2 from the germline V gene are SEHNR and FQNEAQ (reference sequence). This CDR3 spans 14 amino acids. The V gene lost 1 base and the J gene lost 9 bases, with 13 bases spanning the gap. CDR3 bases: TGTGCCAGCAGCTTAGAAGTCTGGGGGTCTGAGCAGTTCTTC. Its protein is CASSLEVWGSEQFF.

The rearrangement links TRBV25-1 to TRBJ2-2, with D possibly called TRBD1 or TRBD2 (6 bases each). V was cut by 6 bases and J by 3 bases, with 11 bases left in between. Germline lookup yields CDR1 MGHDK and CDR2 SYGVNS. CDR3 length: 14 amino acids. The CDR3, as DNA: TGTGCCAGCAGGGGGGGCGCCGACACCGGGGAGCTGTTTTTT. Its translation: CASRGGADTGELFF.

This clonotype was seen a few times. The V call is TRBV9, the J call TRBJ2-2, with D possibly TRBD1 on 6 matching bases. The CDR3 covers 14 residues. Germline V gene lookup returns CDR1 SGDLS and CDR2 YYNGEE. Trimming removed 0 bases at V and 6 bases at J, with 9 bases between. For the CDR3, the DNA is TGTGCCAGCAGCGTAGGGCAGGGGCCCGGGGAGCTGTTTTTT. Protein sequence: CASSVGQGPGELFF. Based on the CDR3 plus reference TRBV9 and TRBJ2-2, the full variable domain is DSGVTQTPKHLITATGQRVTLRCSPRSGDLSVYWYQQSLDQGLQFLIQYYNGEERAKGNILERFSAQQFPDLHSELNLSSLELGDSALYFCASSVGQGPGELFFGEGSRLTVL.

The chain's CDR3 is CASRPSQGALSGELFF. Here the CDR3 DNA reads TGTGCCAGCAGACCGTCCCAGGGGGCGCTTTCCGGGGAGCTGTTTTTT. The chain links TRBV6-6 to TRBJ2-2, with 8 bases lining up with TRBD1. CDR1 is MNHNY, CDR2 SVGAGI, per germline (reference sequence). Losses at the gene ends were 6 bases for V and 6 bases for J; bases not matched to a gene: 12. The CDR3 length is 16 residues.

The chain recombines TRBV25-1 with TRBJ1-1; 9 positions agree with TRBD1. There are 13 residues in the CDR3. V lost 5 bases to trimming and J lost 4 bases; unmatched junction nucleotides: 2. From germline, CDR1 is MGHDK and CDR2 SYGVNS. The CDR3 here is CASSMTGGTEAFF. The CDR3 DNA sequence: TGTGCCAGCAGTATGACAGGGGGCACTGAAGCTTTCTTT.

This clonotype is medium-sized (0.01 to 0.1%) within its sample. CDR3 DNA sequence: TGCGCCAGCAGCTTGGTAACGGGAGTCCCGGGTAATGAGCAGTTCTTC. Protein product: CASSLVTGVPGNEQFF. The chain couples TRBV5-1 to TRBJ2-1; TRBD2 is a possible D gene (6 bases). Deletions cut 0 bases from V and 7 bases from J, with 17 bases between. The CDR3 loop spans 16 amino acids. Germline V lookup: CDR1 SGHRS, CDR2 YFSETQ.

The chain's CDR3 is CSARRQDSTDTQYF. Written as DNA, the CDR3 is TGCAGTGCTAGACGCCAGGACTCCACAGATACGCAGTATTTT. The chain links TRBV20-1 to TRBJ2-3; D possibly corresponds to TRBD2 (5 bases). This CDR3 has 14 residues. Trimming cost V 2 bases and J 2 bases, with 11 bases left between them. CDR1 is DFQATT, CDR2 SNEGSKA, per germline (reference sequence).

CDR3 loop: CSATSGRATVYEQYF. The CDR3 nucleotides read TGCAGTGCTACTAGCGGGAGGGCGACCGTCTACGAGCAGTACTTC. This chain joins TRBV20-1 and TRBJ2-7; 12 bases map to TRBD2. The CDR3 consists of 15 residues. CDR1 is DFQATT and CDR2 is SNEGSKA in the germline V gene (reference sequence). V was clipped by 4 bases and J by 3 bases; unmatched bases: 7.

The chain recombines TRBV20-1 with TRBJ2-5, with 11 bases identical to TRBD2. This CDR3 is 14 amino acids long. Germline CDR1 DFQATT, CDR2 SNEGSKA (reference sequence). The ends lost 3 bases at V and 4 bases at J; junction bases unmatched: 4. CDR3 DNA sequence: TGCAGTGCTAGGTACCTAGCGGGGGGAGAGACCCAGTACTTC. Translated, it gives CSARYLAGGETQYF.

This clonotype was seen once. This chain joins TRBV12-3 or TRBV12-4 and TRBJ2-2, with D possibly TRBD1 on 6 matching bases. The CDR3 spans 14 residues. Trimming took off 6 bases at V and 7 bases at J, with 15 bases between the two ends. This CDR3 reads CASRQGSNGGELFF. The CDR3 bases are TGTGCCAGCAGGCAGGGGAGTAATGGCGGGGAGCTGTTTTTT.

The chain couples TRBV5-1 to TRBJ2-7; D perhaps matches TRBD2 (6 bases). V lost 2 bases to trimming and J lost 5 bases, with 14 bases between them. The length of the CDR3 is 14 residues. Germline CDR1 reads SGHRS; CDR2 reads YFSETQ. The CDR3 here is CASSFGGPSNEQYF. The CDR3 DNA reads TGCGCCAGCAGCTTCGGAGGGCCTTCTAACGAGCAGTACTTC.

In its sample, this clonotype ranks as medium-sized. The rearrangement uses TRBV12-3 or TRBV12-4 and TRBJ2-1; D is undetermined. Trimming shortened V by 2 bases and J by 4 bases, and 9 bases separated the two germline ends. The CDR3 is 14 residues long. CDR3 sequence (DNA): TGTGCCAGCAGTTTACCCCAAGGATACAATGAGCAGTTCTTC. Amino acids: CASSLPQGYNEQFF.